One and the same sample provided the 28 T cell receptor beta chains below, sequenced in a study of T cells in pancreatic ductal adenocarcinoma. The data were produced by immunoSEQ multiplex PCR, yet TCRdb's version contains in-frame clones alone and is incomplete. The repertoire holds tens of thousands of clones, with more than 80% as singletons. No neoadjuvant therapy was given to the selected pancreatic ductal adenocarcinoma patients before their surgery. Sequencing input: PBMCs. These receptors were collected from a human donor with pancreatic ductal adenocarcinoma.

The J gene is TRBJ2-7, the V gene TRBV7-8; 8 bases fit TRBD2. The CDR3 has 19 amino acids. Germline V gives CDR1 SGHVS, CDR2 FQNEAQ. Losses at the gene ends were 7 bases for V and 6 bases for J; bases not matched to a gene: 26. As DNA, the CDR3 is TGTGCCAGCACCCTCTCACACGCCTCGACGGGGGGGGTCAGTCGCGAGCAGTACTTC. It codes for CASTLSHASTGGVSREQYF.

The chain recombines TRBV6-5 with TRBJ2-7, with 15 bases aligning to TRBD2. Germline V lookup: CDR1 MNHEY, CDR2 SVGAGI. The CDR3 extends over 14 amino acids. V lost 8 bases to trimming and J lost 7 bases; unmatched junction nucleotides: 6. The CDR3 sequence is CASQRGLAGGEQYF. The CDR3 DNA sequence: TGTGCCAGCCAGAGAGGACTAGCGGGAGGGGAGCAGTACTTC.

The chain couples TRBV19 to TRBJ2-7, with 7 positions matching TRBD1. The ends lost 10 bases at V and 3 bases at J; junction bases unmatched: 9. CDR3 length: 13 amino acids. Germline V gene lookup returns CDR1 LNHDA and CDR2 SQIVND (reference sequence). CDR3 residues: CATSRTGIYEQYF. CDR3 DNA: TGTGCCACCTCCCGGACAGGAATCTACGAGCAGTACTTC.

This clone was found once. This rearrangement joins TRBV10-2 to TRBJ2-1; 7 positions agree with TRBD1. This CDR3 region has 14 residues. The V segment lost 5 bases and the J segment 4 bases; nucleotides outside the gene matches: 5. The germline V gene has CDR1 WSHSY and CDR2 SAAADI. Written as DNA, the CDR3 is TGCGCCAGCAGTACCGGACAGGAATACAATGAGCAGTTCTTC. Its protein product is CASSTGQEYNEQFF.

The chain is built from TRBV12-5 and TRBJ1-1, with 7 positions matching TRBD1. Germline CDR1 is LGHNT and CDR2 is FRNRAP. V shed 0 bases and J 1 base; nucleotides not matched to a gene: 2. The length of the CDR3 is 15 residues. CDR3 in DNA: TGTGCTAGTGGTTTGGTCTGGACAGGGAACACTGAAGCTTTCTTT. It translates to CASGLVWTGNTEAFF.

This clone was recorded once. This chain connects TRBV19 to TRBJ1-5; D is ambiguous. Per germline, CDR1 LNHDA and CDR2 SQIVND (reference sequence). Deletions cut 7 bases from V and 4 bases from J, with 11 bases between. This CDR3 is 13 amino acids long. The CDR3 reads CASTRVLNQPQHF. In DNA, the CDR3 is TGTGCCAGTACCCGGGTCTTAAATCAGCCCCAGCATTTT. The variable domain in full, with the rest retrieved from reference TRBV19 and TRBJ1-5, is DGGITQSPKYLFRKEGQNVTLSCEQNLNHDAMYWYRQDPGQGLRLIYYSQIVNDFQKGDIAEGYSVSREKKESFPLTVTSAQKNPTAFYLCASTRVLNQPQHFGDGTRLSIL.

The chain recombines TRBV7-8 with TRBJ2-4; 9 bases are shared with TRBD2. V gave up 3 bases and J gave up 3 bases; unmatched junction bases: 15. The CDR3 has 19 amino acids. Germline V CDR1 and CDR2: SGHVS, FQNEAQ. CDR3 protein: CASSFTTGVLAGSKNIQYF. Written as DNA, the CDR3 is TGTGCCAGCAGCTTCACAACTGGGGTACTAGCGGGCAGCAAAAACATTCAGTACTTC.

The rearrangement uses TRBV4-2 and TRBJ2-1; 7 bases align to TRBD1. The germline V gene has CDR1 LGHNA and CDR2 YNFKEQ. This CDR3 has 14 amino acids. Trimming cost V 0 bases and J 6 bases; bases outside gene matches: 2. DNA for the CDR3: TGTGCCAGCAGCCAAGAGGACAGGTTCAATGAGCAGTTCTTC. This encodes CASSQEDRFNEQFF.

The rearrangement joins TRBV7-9 to TRBJ2-2; D unresolved. Germline V gene data show CDR1 as SEHNR and CDR2 as FQNEAQ (reference sequence). The CDR3 is made up of 13 amino acids. Trimming removed 1 base from V and 4 bases from J, with 4 bases in between. Written as DNA, the CDR3 is TGTGCCAGCAGCTTAGGGGGCACCGGGGAGCTGTTTTTT. This translates into CASSLGGTGELFF.

This chain joins TRBV6-1 and TRBJ1-2; D is possibly TRBD1 (5 bases). V lost 5 bases, J lost 3 bases, and 10 bases lay in between. Germline V gives CDR1 MNHNS, CDR2 SASEGT. The CDR3 runs to 13 residues. CDR3: CASSSQGDYGYTF. CDR3 nucleotides: TGTGCCAGCAGTTCTCAGGGAGACTATGGCTACACCTTC.

This sequence joins TRBV20-1 and TRBJ1-3; D unclear. V lost 8 bases and J 3 bases, leaving 8 bases between the germline ends. The CDR3 length is 11 residues. CDR1 DFQATT and CDR2 SNEGSKA come from the germline V gene (reference sequence). CDR3 region: CSSMDGNTIYF. The CDR3 nucleotides are TGCAGTTCAATGGATGGAAACACCATATATTTT.

DNA for the CDR3: TGTGCCACCAGCAGAGATACGGCGGGAGCAGAGACCCAGTACTTC. Amino acids: CATSRDTAGAETQYF. V and J are TRBV15 and TRBJ2-5, with 7 nucleotides matching TRBD2. The CDR3 is 15 amino acids. Germline V gene lookup returns CDR1 LNHNV and CDR2 YYDKDF (reference sequence). Trimming at V came to 0 bases and at J to 4 bases, leaving 5 bases not matched to a gene.

The rearrangement uses TRBV9 and TRBJ2-2; TRBD1 is a possible D gene (6 bases). Germline V lookup: CDR1 SGDLS, CDR2 YYNGEE. CDR3 length equals 15 residues. V was cut by 1 base and J by 0 bases, with 7 bases left in between. CDR3 DNA: TGTGCCAGCAGCGTACCAGGGGCGAACACCGGGGAGCTGTTTTTT. Protein: CASSVPGANTGELFF.

V is TRBV7-2 and J is TRBJ2-7; 9 bases map to TRBD2. The CDR3 length is 16 residues. With 1 base clipped from V and 7 bases from J, the junction kept 11 bases outside the gene matches. Germline V CDR1 and CDR2: SGHTA, FQGNSA. DNA of the CDR3: TGTGCCAGCAGCTTAGTCGCGGGAGGGTCCGGGGGAGAGCAGTACTTC. This encodes CASSLVAGGSGGEQYF.

The V gene is TRBV2, the J gene TRBJ1-2; unclear D gene. Trimming removed 11 bases from V and 8 bases from J, with 18 bases in between. CDR3 length: 12 amino acids. CDR1 and CDR2 (germline): SNHLY, FYNNEI. For the CDR3, the DNA is TGTGCCTCCAGACCGGAAGCCGGGGGCTACACCTTC. Amino acids: CASRPEAGGYTF.

The genes are TRBV5-3 and TRBJ2-2, with 10 bases lining up with TRBD2. TRBV5-3 has ORF status, its function being uncertain. J was trimmed by 4 bases and V by 6 bases; bases with no gene match: 6. CDR3 length: 15 amino acids. Here the CDR3 reads CARMSTSGFTGELFF. As DNA, the CDR3 is TGTGCCAGAATGTCGACTAGCGGGTTCACCGGGGAGCTGTTTTTT.

The J gene is TRBJ2-7, the V gene TRBV20-1; D is unresolved. This CDR3 has 11 residues. Germline CDR1 and CDR2: DFQATT and SNEGSKA (reference sequence). V was cut by 5 bases and J by 3 bases, with 8 bases left in between. CDR3: CSASSIYEQYF. The CDR3 nucleotides are TGCAGTGCTTCTAGTATCTACGAGCAGTACTTC.

This chain connects TRBV11-2 to TRBJ2-1; unclear D gene. With 1 base removed from V and 6 bases from J, the gap between germline ends came to 13 bases. CDR3 length: 15 amino acids. Germline lookup yields CDR1 SGHAT and CDR2 FQNNGV. The CDR3 region has the DNA TGTGCCAGCAGCTTAGCCCTACTAAGGCTCAATGAGCAGTTCTTC. Protein product: CASSLALLRLNEQFF.

The CDR3 sequence is CASSPISGNSYNEQFF. The CDR3 DNA reads TGTGCCAGCTCACCCATAAGCGGGAACTCCTACAATGAGCAGTTCTTC. The rearrangement joins TRBV18 to TRBJ2-1; 7 bases agree with TRBD2. CDR1 is KGHSH and CDR2 is LQKENI in the germline V gene. The V gene end was trimmed by 3 bases and the J gene end by 0 bases; junction bases not matched to a gene: 5. This CDR3 has 16 residues.

The CDR3 reads CASRGQGNWGTEAFF. CDR3 nucleotides: TGTGCCAGCAGAGGGCAGGGGAATTGGGGCACTGAAGCTTTCTTT. The chain links TRBV6-1 to TRBJ1-1, with D possibly matching TRBD1 (6 bases). Germline V gene lookup returns CDR1 MNHNS and CDR2 SASEGT. V was cut by 6 bases and J by 4 bases, with 18 bases left in between. The CDR3 extends over 15 amino acids.

This chain joins TRBV5-1 and TRBJ2-1; 10 bases map to TRBD1. CDR1 is SGHRS and CDR2 is YFSETQ in the germline V gene. Germline trimming cut 3 bases from V and 7 bases from J; bases unmatched to any gene: 10. This CDR3 is built from 16 residues. The CDR3 region is CASSSRGTGVGNEQFF. The CDR3 DNA reads as TGCGCCAGCAGCTCGAGAGGGACAGGGGTAGGGAATGAGCAGTTCTTC.

The V gene is TRBV7-2, the J gene TRBJ2-3; possible D gene TRBD2, 6 bases. The CDR3 sequence is 14 residues long. Germline lookup yields CDR1 SGHTA and CDR2 FQGNSA. Trimming cost V 1 base and J 4 bases, with 9 bases left between them. The CDR3 DNA sequence: TGTGCCAGCAGCTTAGGCGGGGTCCCAGATACGCAGTATTTT. Protein: CASSLGGVPDTQYF.

The chain employs TRBV27 and TRBJ2-7; unclear D gene. The ends were cut back, 0 bases at V and 3 bases at J, with 9 bases in the middle. From germline, CDR1 is MNHEY and CDR2 SMNVEV (reference sequence). This CDR3 is built from 14 residues. CDR3 sequence (DNA): TGTGCCAGCAGTTTATCCGACGTCAACTACGAGCAGTACTTC. Protein product: CASSLSDVNYEQYF.

This rearrangement joins TRBV2 to TRBJ1-1; D uncertain. Germline lookup yields CDR1 SNHLY and CDR2 FYNNEI. Trimming left V 0 bases short and J 8 bases short, with 10 bases between. This CDR3 has 13 amino acids. The CDR3 coding sequence is TGTGCCAGCAGTGAAGCTTCCAAGATAGAAGCTTTCTTT. Encoded protein: CASSEASKIEAFF.

The chain combines TRBV28 with TRBJ2-7; the match to TRBD2 covers 9 bases. This CDR3 spans 15 amino acids. Germline CDR1 is MDHEN and CDR2 is SYDVKM. V was clipped by 4 bases and J by 3 bases; unmatched bases: 7. The CDR3: CASSSYSGSLYEQYF. CDR3 in DNA: TGTGCCAGCAGTTCCTATAGCGGGAGTCTCTACGAGCAGTACTTC.

The chain uses TRBV11-2 and TRBJ1-2, with 8 bases lining up with TRBD1. The germline V gene has CDR1 SGHAT and CDR2 FQNNGV. V dropped 1 base and J dropped 8; count of bases not matched to a gene: 6. This CDR3 is 14 amino acids long. The CDR3 coding sequence is TGTGCCAGCAGCTTAGCCCGGACAGGGACCGGCTACACCTTC. Protein product: CASSLARTGTGYTF.

The chain is built from TRBV6-5 and TRBJ1-3; 10 bases align to TRBD1. This CDR3 is 16 amino acids long. Looked up from germline, CDR1 is MNHEY and CDR2 is SVGAGI. Trimming cost V 3 bases and J 4 bases; bases outside gene matches: 6. The CDR3 DNA follows: TGTGCCAGCAGTTATTCGGGACAGGGGAACGGAAACACCATATATTTT. The encoded protein is CASSYSGQGNGNTIYF.

The V and J genes are TRBV2 and TRBJ2-1, with 12 bases lining up with TRBD2. Germline assignment: CDR1 SNHLY and CDR2 FYNNEI. The CDR3 covers 16 residues. J was trimmed by 0 bases and V by 6 bases; bases with no gene match: 3. Written as DNA, the CDR3 is TGTGCCAGCAGCCTGACTAGCGGGAGCTCCTACAATGAGCAGTTCTTC. It specifies CASSLTSGSSYNEQFF.